This T cell receptor (beta chain) was recovered during a study of T cell responses to AZD1222 COVID-19 vaccine. Turning to the study itself: Pooling covered second doses at about 4 or about 12 weeks. Study-level points and caveats: Females made up more of the donors, who were largely white British, and clonal diversity may have come out too low. Spike-specific TCR depth and breadth grew after two AZD1222 doses.

The V and J ends lost 6 bases and 4 bases, in that order; junction bases with no gene match: 6. The CDR3 runs 15 residues. Germline CDR1 and CDR2: SNHLY and FYNNEI. The data were produced by immunoSEQ multiplex PCR, yet TCRdb's version contains in-frame clones alone and is incomplete. The sample lists over 100,000 clones; 88% were seen once. Notes on this clone: The antigen is undetermined.

Here the sequenced sample was peripheral blood, taken on day 0 of AZD1222 vaccination. V and J are TRBV2 and TRBJ1-2, with 12 bases aligning to TRBD1. The source is an adult in good health. The chain's CDR3 is CASSGTGGAGYGYTF. The CDR3 DNA sequence: TGTGCCAGCAGCGGGACAGGGGGCGCCGGCTATGGCTACACCTTC.